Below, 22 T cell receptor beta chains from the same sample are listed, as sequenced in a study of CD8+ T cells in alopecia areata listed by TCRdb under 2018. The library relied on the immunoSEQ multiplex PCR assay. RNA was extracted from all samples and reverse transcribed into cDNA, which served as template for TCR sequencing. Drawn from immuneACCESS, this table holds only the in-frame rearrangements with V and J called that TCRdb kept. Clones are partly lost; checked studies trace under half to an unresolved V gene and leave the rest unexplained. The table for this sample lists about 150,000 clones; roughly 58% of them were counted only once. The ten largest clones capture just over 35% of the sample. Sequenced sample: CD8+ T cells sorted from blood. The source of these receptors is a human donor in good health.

This chain's CDR3 is CASSLIGSYEQYF. CDR3 sequence (DNA): TGTGCCAGCAGCTTAATCGGTTCCTACGAGCAGTACTTC. The V call is TRBV13, the J call TRBJ2-7; no firm D call. Germline CDR1 PRHDT, CDR2 FYEKMQ (reference sequence). The V and J ends lost 2 bases and 1 base respectively, with 6 bases between them. This CDR3 region has 13 residues.

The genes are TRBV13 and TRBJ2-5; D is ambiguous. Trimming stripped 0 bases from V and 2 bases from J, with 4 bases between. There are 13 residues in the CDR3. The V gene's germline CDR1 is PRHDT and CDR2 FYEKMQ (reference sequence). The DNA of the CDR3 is TGTGCCAGCAGCTTAGGTAGACAAGAGACCCAGTACTTC. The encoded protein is CASSLGRQETQYF.

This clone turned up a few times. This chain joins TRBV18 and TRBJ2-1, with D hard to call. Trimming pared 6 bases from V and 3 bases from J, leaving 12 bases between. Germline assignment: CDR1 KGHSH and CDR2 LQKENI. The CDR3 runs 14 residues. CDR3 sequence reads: CASSSYDNYNEQFF. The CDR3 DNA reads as TGTGCCAGCTCCTCATACGACAACTACAATGAGCAGTTCTTC.

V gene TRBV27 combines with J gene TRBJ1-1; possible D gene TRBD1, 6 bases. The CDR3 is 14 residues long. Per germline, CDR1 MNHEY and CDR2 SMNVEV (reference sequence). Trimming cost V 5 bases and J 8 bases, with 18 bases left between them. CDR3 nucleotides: TGTGCCAGCAGTGACATCGGGACACCCGACGAAGCTTTCTTT. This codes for CASSDIGTPDEAFF.

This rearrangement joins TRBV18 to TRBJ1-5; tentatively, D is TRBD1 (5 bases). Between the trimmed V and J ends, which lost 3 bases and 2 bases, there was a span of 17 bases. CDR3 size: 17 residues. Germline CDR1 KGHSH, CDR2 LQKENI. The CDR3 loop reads CASSPGAGRAGNQPQHF. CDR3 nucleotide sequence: TGTGCCAGCTCACCTGGGGCAGGGAGGGCCGGCAATCAGCCCCAGCATTTT.

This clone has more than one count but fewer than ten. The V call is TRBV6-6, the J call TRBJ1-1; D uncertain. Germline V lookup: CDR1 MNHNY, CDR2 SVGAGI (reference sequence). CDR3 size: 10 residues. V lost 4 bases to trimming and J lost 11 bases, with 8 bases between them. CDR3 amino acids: CASSSEVAFF. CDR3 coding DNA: TGTGCCAGCAGTTCGGAGGTGGCTTTCTTT.

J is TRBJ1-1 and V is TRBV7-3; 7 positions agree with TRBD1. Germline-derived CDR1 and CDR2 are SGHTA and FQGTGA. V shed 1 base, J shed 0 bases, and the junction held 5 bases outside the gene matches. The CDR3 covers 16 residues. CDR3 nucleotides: TGTGCCAGCAGCTTAATAGACAGGGCGGTGAACACTGAAGCTTTCTTT. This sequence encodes CASSLIDRAVNTEAFF. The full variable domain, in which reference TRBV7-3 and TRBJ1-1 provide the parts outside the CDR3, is GAGVSQTPSNKVTEKGKYVELRCDPISGHTALYWYRQSLGQGPEFLIYFQGTGAADDSGLPNDRFFAVRPEGSVSTLKIQRTERGDSAVYLCASSLIDRAVNTEAFFGQGTRLTVV.

Here the CDR3 reads CASSPGLAGKREQFF. The CDR3 bases are TGTGCCAGCAGCCCTGGACTAGCGGGAAAGCGTGAGCAGTTCTTC. The genes are TRBV27 and TRBJ2-1; 12 positions match TRBD2. This CDR3 is 15 amino acids long. Germline V CDR1 and CDR2: MNHEY, SMNVEV (reference sequence). Trimming took 6 bases from V and 9 from J; bases not matched to a gene: 9.

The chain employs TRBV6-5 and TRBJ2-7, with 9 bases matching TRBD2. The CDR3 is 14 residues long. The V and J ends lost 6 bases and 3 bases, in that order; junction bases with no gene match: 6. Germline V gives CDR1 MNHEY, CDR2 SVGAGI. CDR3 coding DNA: TGTGCCAGCAGCTTAGCGGGAGAAGTCTACGAGCAGTACTTC. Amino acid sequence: CASSLAGEVYEQYF.

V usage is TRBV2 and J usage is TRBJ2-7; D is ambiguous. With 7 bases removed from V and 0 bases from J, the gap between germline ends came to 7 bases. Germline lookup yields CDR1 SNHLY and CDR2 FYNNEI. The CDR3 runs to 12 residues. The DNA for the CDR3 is TGTGCCAGCACCGTCCTCTCCTACGAGCAGTACTTC. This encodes CASTVLSYEQYF.

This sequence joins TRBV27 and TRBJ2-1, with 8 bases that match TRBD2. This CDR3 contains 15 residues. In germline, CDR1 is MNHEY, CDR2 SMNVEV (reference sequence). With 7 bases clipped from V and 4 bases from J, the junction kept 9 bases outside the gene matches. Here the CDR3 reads CASIPRGGEYNEQFF. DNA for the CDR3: TGTGCCAGCATCCCCCGGGGGGGGGAATACAATGAGCAGTTCTTC.

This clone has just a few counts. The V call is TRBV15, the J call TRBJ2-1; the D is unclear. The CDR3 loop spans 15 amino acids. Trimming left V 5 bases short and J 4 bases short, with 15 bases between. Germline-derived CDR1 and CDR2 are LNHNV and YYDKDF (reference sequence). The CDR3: CATSSSRGVYNEQFF. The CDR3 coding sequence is TGTGCCACCAGCTCCAGTCGCGGCGTATACAATGAGCAGTTCTTC.

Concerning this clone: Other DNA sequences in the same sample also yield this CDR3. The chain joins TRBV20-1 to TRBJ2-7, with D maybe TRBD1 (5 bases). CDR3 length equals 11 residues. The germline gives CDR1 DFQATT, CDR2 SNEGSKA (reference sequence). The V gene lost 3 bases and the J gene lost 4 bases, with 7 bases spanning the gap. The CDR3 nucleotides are TGCAGTGCTAGTCCAGGGTACGAGCAGTACTTC. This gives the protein CSASPGYEQYF.

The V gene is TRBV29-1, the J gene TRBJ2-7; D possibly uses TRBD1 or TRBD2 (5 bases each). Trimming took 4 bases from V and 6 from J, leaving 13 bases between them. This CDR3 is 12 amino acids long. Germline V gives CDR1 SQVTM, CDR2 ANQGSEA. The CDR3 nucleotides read TGCAGCGTTGCTGAGGCAGGGACCGAGCAGTACTTC. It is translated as CSVAEAGTEQYF.

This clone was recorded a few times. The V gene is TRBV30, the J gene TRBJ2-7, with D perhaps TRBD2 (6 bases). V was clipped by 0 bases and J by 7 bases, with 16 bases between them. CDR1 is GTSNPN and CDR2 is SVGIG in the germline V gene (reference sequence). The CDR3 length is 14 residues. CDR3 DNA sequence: TGTGCCTGGAGTGTTGGTGTGGGAGGTAATGAGCAGTACTTC. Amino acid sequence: CAWSVGVGGNEQYF.

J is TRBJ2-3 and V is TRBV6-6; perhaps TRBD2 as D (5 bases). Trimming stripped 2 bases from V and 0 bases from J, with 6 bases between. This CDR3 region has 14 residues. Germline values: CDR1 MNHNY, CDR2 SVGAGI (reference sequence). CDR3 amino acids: CASSYPSSTDTQYF. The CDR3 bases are TGTGCCAGCAGTTACCCTAGCAGCACAGATACGCAGTATTTT.

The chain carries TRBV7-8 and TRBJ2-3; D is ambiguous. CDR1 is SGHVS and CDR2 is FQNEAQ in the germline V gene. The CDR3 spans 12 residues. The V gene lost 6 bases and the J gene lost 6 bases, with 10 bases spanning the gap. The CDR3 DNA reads TGTGCCAGCAGGGGAAGGTTGGATACGCAGTATTTT. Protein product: CASRGRLDTQYF.

The CDR3 sequence: CASSFYDQTLEQYF. The DNA of the CDR3 is TGCGCCAGCAGCTTCTACGACCAGACGTTAGAGCAGTACTTC. V gene TRBV5-1 combines with J gene TRBJ2-7; D is ambiguous. From germline, CDR1 is SGHRS and CDR2 YFSETQ. The CDR3 is 14 amino acids. V was cut by 2 bases and J by 7 bases, with 16 bases left in between.

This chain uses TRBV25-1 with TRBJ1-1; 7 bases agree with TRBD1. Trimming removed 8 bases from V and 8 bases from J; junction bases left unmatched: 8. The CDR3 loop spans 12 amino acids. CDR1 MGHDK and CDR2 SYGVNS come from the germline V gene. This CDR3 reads CASSTGTAEAFF. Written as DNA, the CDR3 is TGTGCCAGCTCGACCGGGACAGCGGAAGCTTTCTTT.

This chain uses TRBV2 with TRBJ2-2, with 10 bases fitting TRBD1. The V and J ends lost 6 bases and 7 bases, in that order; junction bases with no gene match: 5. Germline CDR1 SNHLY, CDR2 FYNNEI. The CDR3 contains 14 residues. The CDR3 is CASSTDRGLGELFF. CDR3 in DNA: TGTGCCAGCAGCACCGACAGGGGGCTCGGGGAGCTGTTTTTT. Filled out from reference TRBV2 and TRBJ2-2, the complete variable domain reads EPEVTQTPSHQVTQMGQEVILRCVPISNHLYFYWYRQILGQKVEFLVSFYNNEISEKSEIFDDQFSVERPDGSNFTLKIRSTKLEDSAMYFCASSTDRGLGELFFGEGSRLTVL.

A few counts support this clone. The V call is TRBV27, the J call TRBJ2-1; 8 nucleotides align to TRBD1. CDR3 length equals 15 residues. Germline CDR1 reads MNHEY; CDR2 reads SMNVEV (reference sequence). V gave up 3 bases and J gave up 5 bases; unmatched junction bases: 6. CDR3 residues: CASSLNRGFDNEQFF. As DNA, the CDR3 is TGTGCCAGCAGTTTGAACAGGGGGTTTGACAATGAGCAGTTCTTC.

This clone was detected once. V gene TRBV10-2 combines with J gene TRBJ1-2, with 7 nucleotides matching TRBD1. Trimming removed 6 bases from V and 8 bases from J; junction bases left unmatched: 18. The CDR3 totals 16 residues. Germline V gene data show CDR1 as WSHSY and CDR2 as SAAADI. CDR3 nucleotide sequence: TGCGCCAGCAGCCCTACGAAAACAGGGGAGGCTAGCGGCTACACCTTC. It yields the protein CASSPTKTGEASGYTF.